Listed below are T cell receptor beta chains from one sample, sequenced in a study of identical twins. TCRdb redid the calling of the 5' RACE reads with MiXCR, one entry per CDR3 protein. The sample yields fewer than 900,000 distinct CDR3 sequences, 21% seen once. These records were also assigned to another study, of T cells expressing NK-cell markers.

What was sequenced was PBMCs. The source is a woman in her late teens or twenties in good health. Both conserved end residues are part of each CDR3. The D gene is left open where the match is weak. Clone size is not always given. Where it is, it says once, few, many or a class for expanded clones.

>TRBJ1-4|.|.|TRBV7-6
CASSLANRNNEKLFF
TGTGCCAGCAGCTTAGCCAACAGGAATAATGAAAAACTGTTTTTT
>TRBJ2-5|few|.|TRBV20-1
CSARIAGTQETQYF
TGCAGTGCTAGAATAGCCGGTACCCAAGAGACCCAGTACTTC
>TRBJ2-7|few|.|TRBV24-1
CATSDFRGEQYF
TGTGCCACCAGTGATTTTAGGGGCGAGCAGTACTTC
>TRBJ2-3|.|.|TRBV12-5
CASGAGRDTDTQYF
TGTGCTAGTGGTGCGGGGCGGGACACAGATACGCAGTATTTT
>TRBJ1-2|.|.|TRBV6-1
CASKRRANYGYTF
TGTGCCAGCAAGCGAAGGGCTAACTATGGCTACACCTTC
>TRBJ2-5|few|TRBD1|TRBV5-5
CASSLGDRDQETQYF
TGTGCCAGCAGCTTGGGGGACAGGGACCAAGAGACCCAGTACTTC
>TRBJ2-1|few|TRBD2|TRBV20-1
CSASWASGRYEQFF
TGCAGTGCTAGTTGGGCTAGCGGGAGGTATGAGCAGTTCTTC
>TRBJ2-5|few|TRBD2|TRBV12-3/TRBV12-4
CASSYREGVRETQYF
TGTGCCAGCAGTTATCGGGAGGGCGTCCGTGAGACCCAGTACTTC
>TRBJ2-1|many|.|TRBV6-2/TRBV6-3
CASSGGSSYNEQFF
TGTGCCAGCAGCGGGGGTAGCTCCTACAATGAGCAGTTCTTC
>TRBJ2-1|many|.|TRBV29-1
CSVEDGQYNEQFF
TGCAGCGTTGAAGATGGACAGTACAATGAGCAGTTCTTC
>TRBJ2-7|.|.|TRBV20-1
CSASRPTYEQYF
TGCAGTGCTAGCAGGCCAACCTACGAGCAGTACTTC
>TRBJ2-1|.|.|TRBV6-2/TRBV6-3
CASKVQRAISHNEQFF
TGTGCCAGCAAGGTCCAGCGGGCCATTTCCCACAATGAGCAGTTCTTC